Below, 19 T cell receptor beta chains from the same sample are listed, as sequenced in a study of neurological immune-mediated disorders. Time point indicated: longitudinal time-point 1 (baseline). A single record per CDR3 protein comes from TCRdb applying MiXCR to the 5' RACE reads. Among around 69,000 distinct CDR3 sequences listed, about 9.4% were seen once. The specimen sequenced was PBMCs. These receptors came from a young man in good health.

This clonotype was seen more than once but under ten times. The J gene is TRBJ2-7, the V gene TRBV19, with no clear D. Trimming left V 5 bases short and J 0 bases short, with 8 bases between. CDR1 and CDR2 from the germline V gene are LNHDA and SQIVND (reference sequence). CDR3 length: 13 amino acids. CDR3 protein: CASSWSPSYEQYF. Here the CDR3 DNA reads TGTGCCAGTAGTTGGTCCCCCTCCTACGAGCAGTACTTC.

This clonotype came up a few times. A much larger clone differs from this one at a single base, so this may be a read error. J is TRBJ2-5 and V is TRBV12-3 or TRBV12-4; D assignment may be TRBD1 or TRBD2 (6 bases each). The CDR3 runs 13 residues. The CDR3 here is CVSSQGPWGAQYF. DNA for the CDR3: TGTGTCAGCAGTCAGGGGCCTTGGGGGGCCCAGTACTTC.

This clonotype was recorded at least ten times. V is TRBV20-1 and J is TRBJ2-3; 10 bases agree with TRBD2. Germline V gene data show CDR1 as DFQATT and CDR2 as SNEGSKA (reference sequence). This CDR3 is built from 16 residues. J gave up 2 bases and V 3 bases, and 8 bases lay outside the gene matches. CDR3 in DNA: TGCAGTGCTAGGTCTAGCGGGAGAAGGTTCACAGATACGCAGTATTTT. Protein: CSARSSGRRFTDTQYF.

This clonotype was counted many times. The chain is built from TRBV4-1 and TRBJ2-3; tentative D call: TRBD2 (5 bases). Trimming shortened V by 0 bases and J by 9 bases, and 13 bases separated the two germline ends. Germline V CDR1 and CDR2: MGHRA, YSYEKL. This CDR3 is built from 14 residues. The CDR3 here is CASSQEGTSWTQYF. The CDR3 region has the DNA TGCGCCAGCAGCCAAGAAGGAACTAGTTGGACGCAGTATTTT.

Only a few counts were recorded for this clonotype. The CDR3 loop is CASSLVQGAYEQFF. The CDR3 nucleotides read TGTGCCAGCAGTTTAGTTCAGGGGGCCTATGAGCAGTTCTTC. The genes are TRBV27 and TRBJ2-1; 8 bases map to TRBD1. V lost 2 bases, J lost 8 bases, and 5 bases stayed unmatched. The CDR3 covers 14 residues. Looked up from germline, CDR1 is MNHEY and CDR2 is SMNVEV (reference sequence).

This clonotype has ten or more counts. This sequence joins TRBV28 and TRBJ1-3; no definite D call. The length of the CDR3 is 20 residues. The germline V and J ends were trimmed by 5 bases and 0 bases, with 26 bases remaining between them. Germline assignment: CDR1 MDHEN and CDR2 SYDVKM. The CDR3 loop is CASSPWVGSGLLFSGNTIYF. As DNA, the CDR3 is TGTGCCAGCAGTCCATGGGTGGGTTCAGGCCTACTCTTCTCTGGAAACACCATATATTTT.

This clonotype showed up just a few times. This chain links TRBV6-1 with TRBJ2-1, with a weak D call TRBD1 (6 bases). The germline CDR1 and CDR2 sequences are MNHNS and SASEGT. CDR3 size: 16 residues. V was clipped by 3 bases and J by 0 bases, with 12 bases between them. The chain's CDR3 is CASSERGGHSYNEQFF. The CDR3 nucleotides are TGTGCCAGCAGTGAGAGAGGGGGACACTCCTACAATGAGCAGTTCTTC.

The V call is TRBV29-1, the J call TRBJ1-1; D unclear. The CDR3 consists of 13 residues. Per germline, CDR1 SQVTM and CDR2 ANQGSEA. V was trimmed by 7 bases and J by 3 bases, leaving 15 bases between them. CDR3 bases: TGCAGCGCCGGGTGGCAGGCGTACACTGAAGCTTTCTTT. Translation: CSAGWQAYTEAFF.

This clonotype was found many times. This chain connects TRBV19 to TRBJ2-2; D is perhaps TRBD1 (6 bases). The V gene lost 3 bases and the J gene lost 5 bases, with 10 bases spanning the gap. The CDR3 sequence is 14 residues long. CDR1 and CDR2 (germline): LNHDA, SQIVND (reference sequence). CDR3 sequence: CASSIRTETGELFF. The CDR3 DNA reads TGTGCCAGTAGTATCCGGACAGAGACCGGGGAGCTGTTTTTT.

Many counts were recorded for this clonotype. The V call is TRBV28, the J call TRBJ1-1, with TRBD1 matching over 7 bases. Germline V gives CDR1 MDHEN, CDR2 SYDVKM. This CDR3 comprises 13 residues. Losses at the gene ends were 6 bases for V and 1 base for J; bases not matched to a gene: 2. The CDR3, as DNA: TGTGCCAGCAGGTACAGGGGGAACACTGAAGCTTTCTTT. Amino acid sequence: CASRYRGNTEAFF.

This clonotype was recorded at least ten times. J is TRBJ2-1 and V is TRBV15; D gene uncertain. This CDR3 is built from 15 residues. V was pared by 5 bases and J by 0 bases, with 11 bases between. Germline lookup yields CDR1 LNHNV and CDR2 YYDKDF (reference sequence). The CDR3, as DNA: TGTGCCACCAGCCAATATATAGGCTCCTACAATGAGCAGTTCTTC. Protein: CATSQYIGSYNEQFF.

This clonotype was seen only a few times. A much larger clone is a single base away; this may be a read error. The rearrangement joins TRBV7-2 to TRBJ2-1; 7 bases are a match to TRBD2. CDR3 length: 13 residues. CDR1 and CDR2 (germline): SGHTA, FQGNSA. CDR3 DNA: TGTGCCAACAGCTTATGGGACTATAATGAGCAGTTCTTC. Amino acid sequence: CANSLWDYNEQFF.

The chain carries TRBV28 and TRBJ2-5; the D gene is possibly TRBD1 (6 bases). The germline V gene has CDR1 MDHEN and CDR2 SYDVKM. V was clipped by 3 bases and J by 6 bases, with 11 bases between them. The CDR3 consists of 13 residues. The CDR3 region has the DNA TGTGCCAGCAGTTTGTCAGGGGTCAAGACCCAGTACTTC. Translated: CASSLSGVKTQYF. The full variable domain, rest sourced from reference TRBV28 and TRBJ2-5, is DVKVTQSSRYLVKRTGEKVFLECVQDMDHENMFWYRQDPGLGLRLIYFSYDVKMKEKGDIPEGYSVSREKKERFSLILESASTNQTSMYLCASSLSGVKTQYFGPGTRLLVL.

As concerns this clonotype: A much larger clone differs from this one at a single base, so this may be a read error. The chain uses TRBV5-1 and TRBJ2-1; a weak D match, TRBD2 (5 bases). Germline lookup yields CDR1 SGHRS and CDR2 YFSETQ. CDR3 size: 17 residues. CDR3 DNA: TGCGCCAGAAGCTTGGCCGGGGTAGCAGCTTCCTACAATGAGCAGTTCTTC. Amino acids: CARSLAGVAASYNEQFF. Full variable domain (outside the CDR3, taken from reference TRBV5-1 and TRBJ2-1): KAGVTQTPRYLIKTRGQQVTLSCSPISGHRSVSWYQQTPGQGLQFLFEYFSETQRNKGNFPGRFSGRQFSNSRSEMNVSTLELGDSALYLCARSLAGVAASYNEQFFGPGTRLTVL.

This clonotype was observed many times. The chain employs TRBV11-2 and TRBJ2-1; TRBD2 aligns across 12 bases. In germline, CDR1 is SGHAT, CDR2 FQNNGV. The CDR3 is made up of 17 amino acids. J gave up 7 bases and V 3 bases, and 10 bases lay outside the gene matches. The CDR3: CASSFQPPSGRGNEQFF. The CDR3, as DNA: TGTGCCAGCAGCTTCCAACCCCCTAGCGGGAGGGGTAATGAGCAGTTCTTC.

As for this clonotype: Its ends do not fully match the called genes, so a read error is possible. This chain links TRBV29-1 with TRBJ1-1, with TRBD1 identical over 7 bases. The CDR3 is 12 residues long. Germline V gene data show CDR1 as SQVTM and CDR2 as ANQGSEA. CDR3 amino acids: CSADREITDAFF. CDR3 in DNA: TGCAGCGCTGACAGGGAGATCACTGATGCTTTCTTT.

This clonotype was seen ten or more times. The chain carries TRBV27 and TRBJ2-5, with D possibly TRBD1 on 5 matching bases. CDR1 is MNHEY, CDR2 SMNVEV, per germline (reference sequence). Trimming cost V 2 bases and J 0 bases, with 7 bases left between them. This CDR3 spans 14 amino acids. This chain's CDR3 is CASSLLDNQETQYF. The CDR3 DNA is TGTGCCAGCAGTTTACTGGACAACCAAGAGACCCAGTACTTC.

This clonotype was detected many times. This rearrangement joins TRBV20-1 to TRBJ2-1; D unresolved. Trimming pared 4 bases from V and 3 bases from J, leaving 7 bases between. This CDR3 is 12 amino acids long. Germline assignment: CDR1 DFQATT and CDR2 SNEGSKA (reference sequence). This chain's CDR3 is CSAKGNYNEQFF. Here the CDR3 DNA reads TGCAGTGCTAAAGGGAACTACAATGAGCAGTTCTTC.

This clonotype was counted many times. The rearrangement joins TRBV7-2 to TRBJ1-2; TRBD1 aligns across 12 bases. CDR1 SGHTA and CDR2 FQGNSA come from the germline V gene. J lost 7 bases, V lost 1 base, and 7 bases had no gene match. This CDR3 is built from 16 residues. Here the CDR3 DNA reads TGTGCCAGCAGCTTAGACCGGGACAGGGGGCGCGGTGGCTACACCTTC. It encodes CASSLDRDRGRGGYTF. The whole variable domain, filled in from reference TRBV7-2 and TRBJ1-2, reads GAGVSQSPSNKVTEKGKDVELRCDPISGHTALYWYRQSLGQGLEFLIYFQGNSAPDKSGLPSDRFSAERTGGSVSTLTIQRTQQEDSAVYLCASSLDRDRGRGGYTFGSGTRLTVV.